Below are 17 T cell receptor beta chains sequenced from a single sample in a study of shared clonotypes between healthy human individuals. The data were produced by immunoSEQ multiplex PCR, yet TCRdb's version contains in-frame clones alone and is incomplete. This table holds 950,000 to 1,200,000 clones, about 72% found once. Source material: memory CD4+ T cells from PBMCs. Documented subset: CD45RA-negative fraction. The receptor source for this set is a man younger than 35 in good health. Some clones in this sample may be carry-over from other donors' samples.

The CDR3 sequence: CASSRDLTDTQYF. CDR3 DNA: TGTGCCAGCAGCCGGGACCTCACGGATACGCAGTATTTT. The V gene is TRBV6-5, the J gene TRBJ2-3; D is perhaps TRBD1 or TRBD2 (5 bases each). Trimming shortened V by 6 bases and J by 6 bases, and 13 bases separated the two germline ends. This CDR3 is 13 amino acids long. The germline V gene has CDR1 MNHEY and CDR2 SVGAGI.

The J gene is TRBJ1-2, the V gene TRBV27, with D tentatively TRBD1 (5 bases). In germline, CDR1 is MNHEY, CDR2 SMNVEV (reference sequence). Trimming pared 6 bases from V and 4 bases from J, leaving 12 bases between. The CDR3 runs 13 residues. CDR3 coding DNA: TGTGCCAGCAGGAAGGGAGGGGTCTATGGCTACACCTTC. This encodes CASRKGGVYGYTF.

The gene calls are TRBV7-6 and TRBJ1-3; TRBD1 might be the D (5 bases). Trimming took 0 bases from V and 1 from J, leaving 7 bases between them. Germline V gene lookup returns CDR1 SGHVS and CDR2 FNYEAQ. The CDR3 runs 15 residues. The CDR3 DNA sequence: TGTGCCAGCAGCTTAGCGGGGGGATCTGGAAACACCATATATTTT. The encoded protein is CASSLAGGSGNTIYF.

The chain carries TRBV18 and TRBJ2-5; D may be TRBD2 (6 bases). Looked up from germline, CDR1 is KGHSH and CDR2 is LQKENI. This CDR3 contains 14 residues. The V end was cut by 6 bases, the J end by 2 bases, with 13 bases between. CDR3 sequence: CASSPTSLQETQYF. CDR3 nucleotides: TGTGCCAGCTCGCCAACTAGCCTACAAGAGACCCAGTACTTC.

Many counts were recorded for this clone. The chain couples TRBV21-1 to TRBJ2-2. TRBV21-1 counts as a pseudogene. The length of the CDR3 is 15 residues. The CDR3 DNA reads as TGTGCCAGCAGCCATGGGGATGGAGACACCGGGGAGCTGTTTTTT. As protein: CASSHGDGDTGELFF.

This clone was counted a single time. The chain combines TRBV18 with TRBJ1-2; 8 bases match TRBD1. Germline CDR1 KGHSH, CDR2 LQKENI. V trimming: 5 bases; J trimming: 5 bases; junction bases outside the gene matches: 13. The CDR3 covers 16 residues. This CDR3 reads CASSFWTGQKEYGYTF. Written as DNA, the CDR3 is TGTGCCAGCTCATTTTGGACAGGGCAAAAGGAATATGGCTACACCTTC.

V usage is TRBV7-2 and J usage is TRBJ2-3; 8 bases are shared with TRBD2. CDR1 SGHTA and CDR2 FQGNSA come from the germline V gene. This CDR3 region has 15 residues. V was pared by 7 bases and J by 2 bases, with 8 bases of the junction left unmatched. DNA of the CDR3: TGTGCCAGCACCTCTGGACTAGCCAACACAGATACGCAGTATTTT. Translated, it gives CASTSGLANTDTQYF.

The chain uses TRBV5-1 and TRBJ1-2; 8 bases line up with TRBD1. V lost 1 base, J lost 1 base, and 9 bases stayed unmatched. The CDR3 extends over 17 amino acids. CDR1 and CDR2 from the germline V gene are SGHRS and YFSETQ. CDR3 bases: TGCGCCAGCAGCTTGTGGGCATCTACAGGGGGTAACTATGGCTACACCTTC. Translating gives CASSLWASTGGNYGYTF.

The chain is built from TRBV6-5 and TRBJ2-7; the D is unclear. Germline V gene data show CDR1 as MNHEY and CDR2 as SVGAGI. V lost 4 bases, J lost 2 bases, and 6 bases lay in between. CDR3 length: 12 residues. CDR3: CASSSNPYEQYF. CDR3 DNA sequence: TGTGCCAGCAGTTCCAACCCCTACGAGCAGTACTTC.

This clone has only a few counts. The chain is built from TRBV7-2 and TRBJ2-7; TRBD1 might be the D (6 bases). This CDR3 comprises 16 residues. Trimming took 1 base from V and 7 from J, leaving 20 bases between them. Per germline, CDR1 SGHTA and CDR2 FQGNSA. The CDR3, as DNA: TGTGCCAGCAGCTTAGGTGGGACAACTAATGCGTGGGAGCAGTACTTC. It encodes CASSLGGTTNAWEQYF.

V gene TRBV28 combines with J gene TRBJ2-7; TRBD2 aligns across 8 bases. Germline V CDR1 and CDR2: MDHEN, SYDVKM. V gave up 6 bases and J gave up 6 bases; unmatched junction bases: 13. The CDR3 runs to 15 residues. The CDR3, as DNA: TGTGCCAGCAGGACTCAGGGGAGCGGGAGAGGCGAGCAGTACTTC. Translation: CASRTQGSGRGEQYF. The full variable domain, completed using reference TRBV28 and TRBJ2-7, is DVKVTQSSRYLVKRTGEKVFLECVQDMDHENMFWYRQDPGLGLRLIYFSYDVKMKEKGDIPEGYSVSREKKERFSLILESASTNQTSMYLCASRTQGSGRGEQYFGPGTRLTVT.

J is TRBJ1-1 and V is TRBV11-2; TRBD1 agrees at 7 bases. J lost 10 bases, V lost 3 bases, and 5 bases had no gene match. The CDR3 loop spans 12 amino acids. The germline gives CDR1 SGHAT, CDR2 FQNNGV. CDR3 nucleotide sequence: TGTGCCAGCAGCTTGGAGGGGGCGGTAGCTTTCTTT. Protein product: CASSLEGAVAFF.

As concerns this clone: A far larger clone lies a single base away; this is likely a read error. The chain has TRBV6-5 and TRBJ2-1; 15 bases are shared with TRBD2. Per germline, CDR1 MNHEY and CDR2 SVGAGI. Trimming took 2 bases from V and 8 from J; bases not matched to a gene: 1. The CDR3 has 15 amino acids. CDR3 DNA: TGTGCCAGCAGTTACGGGACTAGCGGGAGGTATGAGCAGTTCTTC. Translation gives CASSYGTSGRYEQFF.

V is TRBV5-1 and J is TRBJ2-2; TRBD2 matches 8 bases. In germline, CDR1 is SGHRS, CDR2 YFSETQ. The CDR3 loop spans 16 amino acids. Losses at the gene ends were 0 bases for V and 1 base for J; bases not matched to a gene: 2. The CDR3 DNA follows: TGCGCCAGCAGCTTGGAGGCGGGAGGGAACACCGGGGAGCTGTTTTTT. Residues: CASSLEAGGNTGELFF.

V usage is TRBV15 and J usage is TRBJ2-2, with D perhaps TRBD2 (5 bases). The CDR3 extends over 15 amino acids. The V end lost 3 bases, the J end lost 6 bases, and 14 bases lay between the germline ends. CDR1 is LNHNV, CDR2 YYDKDF, per germline (reference sequence). CDR3 DNA sequence: TGTGCCACCAGCAGGAGGAGGCAGCCACCCGGGGAGCTGTTTTTT. This gives the protein CATSRRRQPPGELFF.

This clone was observed a handful of times. This rearrangement joins TRBV12-5 to TRBJ1-1; 9 bases agree with TRBD1. This CDR3 contains 15 residues. In germline, CDR1 is LGHNT, CDR2 FRNRAP. Germline trimming cut 5 bases from V and 7 bases from J; bases unmatched to any gene: 11. The CDR3 region is CASGPLGTGGLEAFF. DNA for the CDR3: TGTGCTAGTGGTCCACTAGGTACAGGGGGCCTTGAAGCTTTCTTT.

The chain has TRBV2 and TRBJ1-1, with D unresolved. The ends were cut back, 6 bases at V and 6 bases at J, with 8 bases in the middle. In germline, CDR1 is SNHLY, CDR2 FYNNEI. The CDR3 loop spans 11 amino acids. The CDR3 here is CASSLIAEAFF. The CDR3 DNA reads TGTGCCAGCAGCCTTATCGCTGAAGCTTTCTTT.